A single sample is the source of the 8 T cell receptor beta chains below, sequenced in a study of post-analysis software for immune sequencing data. General study points: The study found TRBV5-6, TRBV5-1 and TRBV20-1 among a handful of TRBV segments more frequent in patients than controls.

Libraries were made from TCR beta cDNA, and they carried unique molecular identifiers. Via MiXCR, TCRdb re-called the PCR reads, giving one row per CDR3 protein. The sample shows about 430,000 distinct CDR3 sequences, about 40% of them seen only once. These receptors' antigens are unknown. Source material: blood. These receptors all stem from a girl aged 2 to 9 with multiple sclerosis.

This clonotype has just a few counts. The chain employs TRBV29-1 and TRBJ2-7, with 8 bases fitting TRBD2. The CDR3 is made up of 14 amino acids. The germline V gene encodes CDR1 SQVTM and CDR2 ANQGSEA. Germline trimming cut 7 bases from V and 2 bases from J; bases unmatched to any gene: 10. The CDR3 is CSAGGGVLTYEQYF. In DNA, the CDR3 is TGCAGCGCCGGGGGGGGTGTCCTCACCTACGAGCAGTACTTC.

The J gene is TRBJ2-2, the V gene TRBV12-3 or TRBV12-4; TRBD2 matches 10 bases. Trimming removed 4 bases from V and 2 bases from J; junction bases left unmatched: 10. The CDR3 consists of 18 residues. The CDR3 is CASSWLVGLAVNTGELFF. Here the CDR3 DNA reads TGTGCCAGCAGTTGGTTAGTTGGACTAGCGGTTAACACCGGGGAGCTGTTTTTT.

The V and J genes are TRBV27 and TRBJ1-1, with TRBD1 as a possible D gene (5 bases). With 3 bases removed from V and 10 bases from J, the gap between germline ends came to 15 bases. The CDR3 covers 13 residues. Germline V CDR1 and CDR2: MNHEY, SMNVEV (reference sequence). The DNA for the CDR3 is TGTGCCAGCAGTTTCAAGGGGCTAGGAAGAGCTTTCTTT. It encodes CASSFKGLGRAFF.

This clonotype was counted between two and nine times. The chain is built from TRBV6-1 and TRBJ1-5; the D is unclear. Trimming left V 8 bases short and J 5 bases short, with 13 bases between. This CDR3 has 13 residues. CDR1 and CDR2 (germline): MNHNS, SASEGT. CDR3 region: CASAQPRDQPQHF. CDR3 DNA: TGTGCCAGCGCACAACCACGGGATCAGCCCCAGCATTTT.

This clonotype was counted between two and nine times. This chain connects TRBV20-1 to TRBJ2-1; TRBD2 is a possible D gene (5 bases). This CDR3 has 12 residues. The germline gives CDR1 DFQATT, CDR2 SNEGSKA (reference sequence). Between the trimmed V and J ends, which lost 1 base and 7 bases, there was a span of 8 bases. CDR3 coding DNA: TGCAGTGCTAGAGTTACGGGGAATGAGCAGTTCTTC. It codes for CSARVTGNEQFF.

This clonotype was detected only a few times. The genes are TRBV5-5 and TRBJ1-2; 9 nucleotides match TRBD1. CDR1 and CDR2 (germline): SGHKS, YYEKEE (reference sequence). Trimming removed 4 bases from V and 8 bases from J; junction bases left unmatched: 15. The CDR3 totals 16 residues. This CDR3 reads CASSRNTVQGAKGYTF. The CDR3 DNA reads as TGTGCCAGCAGCCGAAATACCGTACAGGGGGCAAAGGGCTACACCTTC. The full variable domain, with the rest looked up from reference TRBV5-5 and TRBJ1-2, is DAGVTQSPTHLIKTRGQQVTLRCSPISGHKSVSWYQQVLGQGPQFIFQYYEKEERGRGNFPDRFSARQFPNYSSELNVNALLLGDSALYLCASSRNTVQGAKGYTFGSGTRLTVV.

This clonotype was seen more than once but under ten times. V and J are TRBV28 and TRBJ2-7, with D hard to call. CDR1 and CDR2 (germline): MDHEN, SYDVKM. The CDR3 contains 14 residues. V was trimmed by 7 bases and J by 2 bases, leaving 15 bases between them. The CDR3 DNA follows: TGTGCCAGCATGGCCAGAATTCCCACCTACGAGCAGTACTTC. Encoded protein: CASMARIPTYEQYF.

The V and J genes are TRBV29-1 and TRBJ1-1; D gene ambiguous. Trimming shortened V by 7 bases and J by 1 base, and 7 bases separated the two germline ends. The CDR3 loop spans 11 amino acids. Per germline, CDR1 SQVTM and CDR2 ANQGSEA. The chain's CDR3 is CSAPGNTEAFF. CDR3 nucleotide sequence: TGCAGCGCCCCAGGGAACACTGAAGCTTTCTTT.